One sample yielded the 24 T cell receptor beta chains listed below, sequenced in a study of T cell changes during pregnancy in multiple sclerosis. Generated by immunoSEQ multiplex PCR, the TCRdb table keeps only in-frame clones and is missing some. This sample has about 69,000 clones; roughly 91% occur once, and the top ten carry roughly 0.29%. Sample: CD4+ T cells from peripheral blood mononuclear cells, taken in the third trimester of pregnancy. Receptors originate from a female donor in good health, enrolled as a control in a pregnancy study.

This chain connects TRBV4-2 to TRBJ2-5; D is unresolved. Deletions cut 0 bases from V and 5 bases from J, with 10 bases between. In germline, CDR1 is LGHNA, CDR2 YNFKEQ. The CDR3 loop spans 14 amino acids. DNA for the CDR3: TGTGCCAGCAGCCAAGATCACCACGGGGAGACCCAGTACTTC. Translating gives CASSQDHHGETQYF.

The V gene is TRBV6-1, the J gene TRBJ1-2, with 9 bases that match TRBD1. This CDR3 region has 14 residues. The V segment lost 11 bases and the J segment 0 bases; nucleotides outside the gene matches: 7. Germline V gene data show CDR1 as MNHNS and CDR2 as SASEGT. CDR3 in amino acids: CAGDDRGANYGYTF. DNA for the CDR3: TGTGCCGGTGACGACAGGGGGGCTAACTATGGCTACACCTTC.

The rearrangement links TRBV30 to TRBJ2-2; TRBD1 matches at 9 bases. The CDR3 length is 16 residues. Trimming at V came to 3 bases and at J to 3 bases, leaving 8 bases not matched to a gene. CDR1 is GTSNPN, CDR2 SVGIG, per germline (reference sequence). The CDR3 nucleotides read TGTGCCTGGAGCGCCGGGACAGGGCGGTACACCGGGGAGCTGTTTTTT. Amino acids: CAWSAGTGRYTGELFF.

The CDR3 here is CASSAAMNTQYF. The DNA for the CDR3 is TGTGCCAGTAGTGCTGCGATGAATACGCAGTATTTT. The chain uses TRBV19 and TRBJ2-3; no firm D call. Germline V gives CDR1 LNHDA, CDR2 SQIVND (reference sequence). The CDR3 has 12 residues. V was pared by 5 bases and J by 7 bases, with 10 bases between.

In its sample, this clone was seen a few times. The chain combines TRBV30 with TRBJ2-7; 7 nucleotides match TRBD2. The trim removed 0 bases at V and 6 bases at J, leaving 8 bases unmatched. This CDR3 is 14 amino acids long. CDR1 GTSNPN and CDR2 SVGIG come from the germline V gene (reference sequence). The CDR3: CAWSVNGGGSEQYF. The CDR3 DNA reads TGTGCCTGGAGTGTAAACGGGGGAGGGTCCGAGCAGTACTTC. The variable domain in full, completed from reference TRBV30 and TRBJ2-7, reads SQTIHQWPATLVQPVGSPLSLECTVEGTSNPNLYWYRQAAGRGLQLLFYSVGIGQISSEVPQNLSASRPQDRQFILSSKKLLLSDSGFYLCAWSVNGGGSEQYFGPGTRLTVT.

This chain connects TRBV27 to TRBJ2-2, with D possibly being TRBD2 (6 bases). Germline CDR1 and CDR2: MNHEY and SMNVEV (reference sequence). This CDR3 is 16 amino acids long. V lost 7 bases to trimming and J lost 5 bases, with 20 bases between them. This chain's CDR3 is CASTPSGRRLTGELFF. The CDR3, as DNA: TGTGCCAGCACTCCCTCGGGGAGGAGGTTGACCGGGGAGCTGTTTTTT.

This clone was seen only once. The chain combines TRBV19 with TRBJ1-5, with D uncertain. The CDR3 length is 12 residues. CDR1 LNHDA and CDR2 SQIVND come from the germline V gene (reference sequence). Trimming shortened V by 7 bases and J by 1 base, and 5 bases separated the two germline ends. This CDR3 is CASTRSNQPQHF. The CDR3 region has the DNA TGTGCCAGTACGCGGAGCAATCAGCCCCAGCATTTT.

V and J are TRBV30 and TRBJ2-7; weak D call: TRBD2 (6 bases). There are 15 residues in the CDR3. Germline CDR1 and CDR2: GTSNPN and SVGIG (reference sequence). V was pared by 7 bases and J by 0 bases, with 19 bases between. The CDR3 DNA sequence: TGTGCCTATTGCCCTAGTGGGGGGAGCTCCTACGAGCAGTACTTC. It encodes CAYCPSGGSSYEQYF.

V is TRBV5-5 and J is TRBJ1-5; 7 nucleotides align to TRBD1. The germline gives CDR1 SGHKS, CDR2 YYEKEE (reference sequence). With 4 bases clipped from V and 6 bases from J, the junction kept 10 bases outside the gene matches. The CDR3 runs to 15 residues. The chain's CDR3 is CASSGVQGTVQPQHF. In DNA, the CDR3 is TGTGCCAGCAGCGGGGTACAGGGGACGGTTCAGCCCCAGCATTTT.

This chain links TRBV30 with TRBJ1-4; 12 bases fit TRBD1. The CDR3 loop spans 15 amino acids. V gave up 4 bases and J gave up 4 bases; unmatched junction bases: 4. The germline gives CDR1 GTSNPN, CDR2 SVGIG (reference sequence). The CDR3 DNA reads as TGTGCCTGGACCGGGACAGGGGGCGTTAATGAAAAACTGTTTTTT. It is translated as CAWTGTGGVNEKLFF.

This clone appeared many times. V and J are TRBV11-3 and TRBJ2-7; 9 bases are shared with TRBD1. The CDR3 is made up of 16 amino acids. In germline, CDR1 is SGHNT, CDR2 YENEEA. V gave up 6 bases and J gave up 1 base; unmatched junction bases: 10. The CDR3 DNA reads TGTGCCAGCAGGCTAATTGGGACAGGGTCTTCCTACGAGCAGTACTTC. It codes for CASRLIGTGSSYEQYF. The full variable domain, completed using reference TRBV11-3 and TRBJ2-7, is EAGVVQSPRYKIIEKKQPVAFWCNPISGHNTLYWYLQNLGQGPELLIRYENEEAVDDSQLPKDRFSAERLKGVDSTLKIQPAELGDSAVYLCASRLIGTGSSYEQYFGPGTRLTVT.

This clone was detected once. This chain connects TRBV6-1 to TRBJ2-3, with unresolved D. The germline gives CDR1 MNHNS, CDR2 SASEGT. Deletions cut 4 bases from V and 0 bases from J, with 8 bases between. This CDR3 has 14 residues. The CDR3 DNA is TGTGCCAGCAGTGTTGCGGCGAGCACAGATACGCAGTATTTT. The encoded protein is CASSVAASTDTQYF.

This clone showed up just once. The rearrangement uses TRBV7-9 and TRBJ2-1, with 10 bases lining up with TRBD2. Germline trimming cut 5 bases from V and 6 bases from J; bases unmatched to any gene: 13. Germline V lookup: CDR1 SEHNR, CDR2 FQNEAQ (reference sequence). The CDR3 consists of 17 residues. For the CDR3, the DNA is TGTGCCAGCAGCCCAACCGAGCGGGGGGGCTTTGTCAATGAGCAGTTCTTC. Residues: CASSPTERGGFVNEQFF.

This chain joins TRBV5-1 and TRBJ2-3; D is perhaps TRBD1 (5 bases). Trimming removed 1 base from V and 6 bases from J, with 18 bases in between. The CDR3 runs 16 residues. Germline assignment: CDR1 SGHRS and CDR2 YFSETQ. The CDR3 reads CASSLLGRWEIDTQYF. The CDR3 DNA reads as TGCGCCAGCAGCTTGTTGGGGCGGTGGGAAATCGATACGCAGTATTTT.

This clone appeared a single time. The rearrangement uses TRBV10-3 and TRBJ1-2; 12 bases line up with TRBD1. CDR1 ENHRY and CDR2 SYGVKD come from the germline V gene. The length of the CDR3 is 16 residues. V trimming: 6 bases; J trimming: 7 bases; junction bases outside the gene matches: 12. CDR3 in DNA: TGTGCCATCAGAAAAACCGGGACAGGGGGCGTCGGTGGCTACACCTTC. Translation gives CAIRKTGTGGVGGYTF.

There are a few counts of this clone. J is TRBJ2-5 and V is TRBV7-6; 10 nucleotides line up with TRBD2. V shed 5 bases and J 0 bases; nucleotides not matched to a gene: 18. This CDR3 region has 20 residues. Germline V gene data show CDR1 as SGHVS and CDR2 as FNYEAQ. In DNA form, the CDR3 reads TGTGCCAGCAGCCGGCCGAAGCTAGCGGGGGAAAAATTGTACCAAGAGACCCAGTACTTC. As protein: CASSRPKLAGEKLYQETQYF. The full variable domain, in which reference TRBV7-6 and TRBJ2-5 provide the parts outside the CDR3, is GAGVSQSPRYKVTKRGQDVALRCDPISGHVSLYWYRQALGQGPEFLTYFNYEAQQDKSGLPNDRFSAERPEGSISTLTIQRTEQRDSAMYRCASSRPKLAGEKLYQETQYFGPGTRLLVL.

The chain uses TRBV7-9 and TRBJ1-5; D unclear. The CDR3 loop spans 14 amino acids. CDR1 SEHNR and CDR2 FQNEAQ come from the germline V gene (reference sequence). The V end lost 4 bases, the J end lost 1 base, and 8 bases lay between the germline ends. The chain's CDR3 is CASSSLGSNQPQHF. The CDR3 DNA reads as TGTGCCAGCAGCTCCCTAGGCAGCAATCAGCCCCAGCATTTT.

This sequence joins TRBV5-6 and TRBJ2-7; TRBD1 might be the D (5 bases). This CDR3 has 14 amino acids. Trimming took 3 bases from V and 1 from J, leaving 11 bases between them. CDR1 SGHDT and CDR2 YYEEEE come from the germline V gene. The DNA of the CDR3 is TGTGCCAGCAGCTCTTTAACAGGTTCCTACGAGCAGTACTTC. Encoded protein: CASSSLTGSYEQYF.

J is TRBJ1-5 and V is TRBV30; TRBD1 agrees at 10 bases. The J segment lost 3 bases and the V segment lost 0 bases, leaving 2 bases of the junction unmatched. CDR1 and CDR2 (germline): GTSNPN, SVGIG (reference sequence). The CDR3 length is 15 residues. In DNA, the CDR3 is TGTGCCTGGAGTGTCGGGACAGGGGACAATCAGCCCCAGCATTTT. Residues: CAWSVGTGDNQPQHF.

V and J are TRBV12-5 and TRBJ1-5, with 7 bases aligning to TRBD1. Germline loops: CDR1 LGHNT, CDR2 FRNRAP. This CDR3 is built from 14 residues. The V and J ends lost 3 bases and 5 bases, in that order; junction bases with no gene match: 4. This CDR3 reads CASGFGQVHQPQHF. The DNA for the CDR3 is TGTGCTAGTGGTTTCGGACAGGTGCATCAGCCCCAGCATTTT. The complete variable domain, with remaining parts taken from reference TRBV12-5 and TRBJ1-5, reads DARVTQTPRHKVTEMGQEVTMRCQPILGHNTVFWYRQTMMQGLELLAYFRNRAPLDDSGMPKDRFSAEMPDATLATLKIQPSEPRDSAVYFCASGFGQVHQPQHFGDGTRLSIL.

This chain links TRBV19 with TRBJ2-7; D is perhaps TRBD1 (5 bases). There are 13 residues in the CDR3. In germline, CDR1 is LNHDA, CDR2 SQIVND (reference sequence). Between the trimmed V and J ends, which lost 5 bases and 4 bases, there was a span of 12 bases. The CDR3 reads CASSVSTVYEQYF. The CDR3 nucleotides read TGTGCCAGTAGTGTCTCGACAGTTTACGAGCAGTACTTC.

The chain is built from TRBV11-3 and TRBJ1-4; 7 bases line up with TRBD1. The CDR3 is 15 residues long. Trimming removed 3 bases from V and 2 bases from J; junction bases left unmatched: 3. Germline CDR1 and CDR2: SGHNT and YENEEA. The CDR3 region is CASSLWGQTNEKLFF. The CDR3 nucleotides are TGTGCCAGCAGCTTGTGGGGACAGACTAATGAAAAACTGTTTTTT.

This chain connects TRBV18 to TRBJ2-3; TRBD2 aligns across 10 bases. The CDR3 sequence is 15 residues long. V was pared by 2 bases and J by 3 bases, with 2 bases of the junction left unmatched. Looked up from germline, CDR1 is KGHSH and CDR2 is LQKENI. CDR3 region: CASSPTSGETDTQYF. CDR3 coding DNA: TGTGCCAGCTCACCAACTAGCGGGGAAACAGATACGCAGTATTTT.

This sequence joins TRBV19 and TRBJ1-1; a possible D gene is TRBD1 (6 bases). The V and J ends lost 8 bases and 1 base respectively, with 11 bases between them. There are 13 residues in the CDR3. Per the germline V gene, CDR1 is LNHDA and CDR2 is SQIVND (reference sequence). For the CDR3, the DNA is TGTGCCAGTGGGGACATAGAGAACACTGAAGCTTTCTTT. Encoded protein: CASGDIENTEAFF.